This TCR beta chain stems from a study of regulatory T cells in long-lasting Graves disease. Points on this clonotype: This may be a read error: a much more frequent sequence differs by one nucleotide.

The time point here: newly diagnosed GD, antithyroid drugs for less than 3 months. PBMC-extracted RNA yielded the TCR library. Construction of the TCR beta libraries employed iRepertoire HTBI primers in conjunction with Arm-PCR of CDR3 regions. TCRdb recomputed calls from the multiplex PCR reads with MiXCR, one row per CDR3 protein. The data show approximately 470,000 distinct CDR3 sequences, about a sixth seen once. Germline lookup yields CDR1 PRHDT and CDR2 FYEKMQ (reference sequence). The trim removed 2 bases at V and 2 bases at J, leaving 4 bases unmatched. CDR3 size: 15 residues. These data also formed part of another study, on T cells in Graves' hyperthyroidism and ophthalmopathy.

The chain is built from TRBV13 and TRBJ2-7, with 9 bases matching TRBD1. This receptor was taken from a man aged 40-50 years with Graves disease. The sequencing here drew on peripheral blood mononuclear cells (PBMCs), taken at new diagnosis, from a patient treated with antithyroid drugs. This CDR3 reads CASSLRDRVPYEQYF. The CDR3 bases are TGTGCCAGCAGCTTACGGGACAGGGTCCCCTACGAGCAGTACTTC.